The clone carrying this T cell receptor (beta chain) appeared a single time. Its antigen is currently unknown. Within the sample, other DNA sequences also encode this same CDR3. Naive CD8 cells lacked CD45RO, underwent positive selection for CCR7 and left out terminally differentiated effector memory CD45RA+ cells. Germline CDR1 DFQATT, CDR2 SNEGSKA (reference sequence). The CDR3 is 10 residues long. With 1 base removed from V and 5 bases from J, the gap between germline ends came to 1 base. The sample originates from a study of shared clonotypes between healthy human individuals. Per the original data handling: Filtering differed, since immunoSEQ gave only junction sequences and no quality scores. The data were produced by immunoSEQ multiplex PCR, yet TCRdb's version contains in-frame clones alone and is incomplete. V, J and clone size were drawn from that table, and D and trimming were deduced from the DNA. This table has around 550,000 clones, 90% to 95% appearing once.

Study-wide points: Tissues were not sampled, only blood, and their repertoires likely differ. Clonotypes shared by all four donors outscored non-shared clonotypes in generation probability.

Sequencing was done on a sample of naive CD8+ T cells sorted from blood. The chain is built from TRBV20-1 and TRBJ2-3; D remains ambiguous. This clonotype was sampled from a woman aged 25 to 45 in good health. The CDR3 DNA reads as TGCAGTGCTAGAGGAGATACGCAGTATTTT. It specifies CSARGDTQYF.